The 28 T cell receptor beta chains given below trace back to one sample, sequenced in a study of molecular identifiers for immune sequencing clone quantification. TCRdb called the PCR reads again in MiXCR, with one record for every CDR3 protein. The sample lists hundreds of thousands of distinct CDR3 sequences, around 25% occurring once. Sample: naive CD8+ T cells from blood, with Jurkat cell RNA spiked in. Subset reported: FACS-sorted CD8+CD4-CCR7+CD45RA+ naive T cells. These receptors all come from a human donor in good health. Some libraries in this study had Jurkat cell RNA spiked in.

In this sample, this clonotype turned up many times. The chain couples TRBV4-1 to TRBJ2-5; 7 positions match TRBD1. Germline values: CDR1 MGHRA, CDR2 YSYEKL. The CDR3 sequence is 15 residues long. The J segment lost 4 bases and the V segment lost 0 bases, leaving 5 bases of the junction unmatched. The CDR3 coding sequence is TGCGCCAGCAGCCAAGAAGGGGGCCCGAGAGAGACCCAGTACTTC. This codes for CASSQEGGPRETQYF.

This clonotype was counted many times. The chain's CDR3 is CASSAPGEKSTDTQYF. CDR3 DNA sequence: TGTGCCAGCTCCGCTCCTGGGGAGAAGAGCACAGATACGCAGTATTTT. V gene TRBV7-9 combines with J gene TRBJ2-3; a weak D match, TRBD2 (5 bases). There are 16 residues in the CDR3. Trimming removed 8 bases at V and 0 bases at J, with 18 bases between. The germline V gene has CDR1 SEHNR and CDR2 FQNEAQ (reference sequence).

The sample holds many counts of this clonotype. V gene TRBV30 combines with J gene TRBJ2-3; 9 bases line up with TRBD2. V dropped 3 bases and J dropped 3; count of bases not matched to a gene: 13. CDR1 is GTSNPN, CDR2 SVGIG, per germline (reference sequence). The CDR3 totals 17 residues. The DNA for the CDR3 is TGTGCCTGGAGCCAAAAAGGTCTAGCGGGATTTACAGATACGCAGTATTTT. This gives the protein CAWSQKGLAGFTDTQYF.

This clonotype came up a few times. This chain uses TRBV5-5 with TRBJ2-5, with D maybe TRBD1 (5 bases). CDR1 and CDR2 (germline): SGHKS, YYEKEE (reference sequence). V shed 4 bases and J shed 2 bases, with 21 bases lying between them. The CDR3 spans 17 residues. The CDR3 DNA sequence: TGTGCCAGCAGCGTGACGGGTGTAGGGGCTTTGCAAGAGACCCAGTACTTC. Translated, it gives CASSVTGVGALQETQYF.

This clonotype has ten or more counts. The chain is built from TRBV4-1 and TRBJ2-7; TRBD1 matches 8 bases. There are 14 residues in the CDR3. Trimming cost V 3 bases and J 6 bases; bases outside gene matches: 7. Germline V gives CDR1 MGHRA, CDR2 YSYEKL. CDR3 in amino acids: CASSQGTGLSEQYF. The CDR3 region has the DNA TGCGCCAGCAGCCAGGGGACAGGTTTAAGCGAGCAGTACTTC.

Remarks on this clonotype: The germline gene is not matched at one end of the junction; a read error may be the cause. CDR3 bases: TGTGCCGGCAGCCAAAGTTTGGCTAGCGGGGCCCCCCAGTACTTC. Translated: CAGSQSLASGAPQYF. The V gene is TRBV3-1, the J gene TRBJ2-5; 9 positions match TRBD2. Per germline, CDR1 LGHDT and CDR2 YNNKEL (reference sequence). The CDR3 sequence is 15 residues long.

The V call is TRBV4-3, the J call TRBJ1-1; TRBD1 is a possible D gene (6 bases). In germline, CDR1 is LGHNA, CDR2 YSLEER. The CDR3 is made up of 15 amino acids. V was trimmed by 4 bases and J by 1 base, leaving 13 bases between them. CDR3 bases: TGCGCCAGCAGCCCGGGACATCAAACGAACACTGAAGCTTTCTTT. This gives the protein CASSPGHQTNTEAFF.

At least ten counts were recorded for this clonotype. The CDR3 here is CASSPKETGWGEDEDTQYF. The CDR3 nucleotides read TGTGCCAGCAGTCCAAAAGAGACTGGGTGGGGGGAGGATGAAGATACGCAGTATTTT. This chain uses TRBV27 with TRBJ2-3; a possible D gene is TRBD2 (6 bases). V lost 5 bases to trimming and J lost 5 bases, with 29 bases between them. From germline, CDR1 is MNHEY and CDR2 SMNVEV (reference sequence). The CDR3 has 19 amino acids.

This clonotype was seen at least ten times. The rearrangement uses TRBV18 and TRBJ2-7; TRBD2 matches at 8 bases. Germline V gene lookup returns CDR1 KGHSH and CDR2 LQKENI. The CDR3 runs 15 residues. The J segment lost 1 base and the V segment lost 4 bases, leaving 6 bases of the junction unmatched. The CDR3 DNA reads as TGTGCCAGCTCACTTAGCGGGGTAGCGTCCTACGAGCAGTACTTC. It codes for CASSLSGVASYEQYF.

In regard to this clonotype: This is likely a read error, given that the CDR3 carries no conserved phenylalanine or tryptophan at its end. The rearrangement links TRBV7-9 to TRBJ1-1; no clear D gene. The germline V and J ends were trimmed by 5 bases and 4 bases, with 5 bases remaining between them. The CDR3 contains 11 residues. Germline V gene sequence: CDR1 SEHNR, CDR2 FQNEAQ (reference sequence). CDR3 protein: CASSEGTEAFS. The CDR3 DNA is TGTGCCAGCAGCGAGGGCACTGAAGCTTTCTCT.

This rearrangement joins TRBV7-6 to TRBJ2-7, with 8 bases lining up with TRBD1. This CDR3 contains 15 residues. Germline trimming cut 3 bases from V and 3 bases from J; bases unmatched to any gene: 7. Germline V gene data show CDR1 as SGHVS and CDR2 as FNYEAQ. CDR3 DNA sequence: TGTGCCAGCAGCTTCGACAGGGGATCCTTCTACGAGCAGTACTTC. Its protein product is CASSFDRGSFYEQYF.

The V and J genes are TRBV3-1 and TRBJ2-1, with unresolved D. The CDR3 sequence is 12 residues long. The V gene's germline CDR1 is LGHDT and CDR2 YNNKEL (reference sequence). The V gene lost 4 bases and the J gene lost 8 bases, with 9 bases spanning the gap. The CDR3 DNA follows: TGTGCCAGCAGCCCCCGGTTTGATGAGCAGTTCTTC. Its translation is CASSPRFDEQFF.

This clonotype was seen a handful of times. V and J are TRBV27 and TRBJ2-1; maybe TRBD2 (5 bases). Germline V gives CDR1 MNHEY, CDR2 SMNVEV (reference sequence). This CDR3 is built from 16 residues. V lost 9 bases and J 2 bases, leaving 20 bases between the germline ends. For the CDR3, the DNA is TGTGCCAGTACTACCCGCAACGGGGTCCCCTACAATGAGCAGTTCTTC. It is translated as CASTTRNGVPYNEQFF.

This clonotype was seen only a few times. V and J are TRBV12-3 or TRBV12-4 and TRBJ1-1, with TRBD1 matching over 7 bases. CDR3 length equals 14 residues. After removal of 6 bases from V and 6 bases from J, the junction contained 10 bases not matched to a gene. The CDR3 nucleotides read TGTGCCAGCAGCCCCTTGACAGGGTTCTCTGAAGCTTTCTTT. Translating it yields CASSPLTGFSEAFF.

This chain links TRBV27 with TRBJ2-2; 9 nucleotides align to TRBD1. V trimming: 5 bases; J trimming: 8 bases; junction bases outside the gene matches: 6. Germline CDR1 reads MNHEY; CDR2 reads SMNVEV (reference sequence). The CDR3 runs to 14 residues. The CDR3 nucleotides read TGTGCCAGCAGTATACAGGGGGCGGCAGGGGAGCTGTTTTTT. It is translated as CASSIQGAAGELFF.

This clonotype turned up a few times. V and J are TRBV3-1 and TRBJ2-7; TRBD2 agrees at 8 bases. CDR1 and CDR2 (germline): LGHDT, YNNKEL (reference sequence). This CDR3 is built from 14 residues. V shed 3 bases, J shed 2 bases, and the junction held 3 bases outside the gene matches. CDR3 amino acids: CASSHFSGTYEQYF. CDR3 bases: TGTGCCAGCAGCCATTTTAGCGGGACCTACGAGCAGTACTTC.

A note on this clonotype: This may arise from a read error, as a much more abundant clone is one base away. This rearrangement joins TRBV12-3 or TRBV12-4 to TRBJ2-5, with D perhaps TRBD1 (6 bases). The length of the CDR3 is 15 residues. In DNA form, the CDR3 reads TGTGCCAGCAGTCCCTACAGGGACCGGCAAGAGACCCACTACTTC. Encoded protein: CASSPYRDRQETHYF.

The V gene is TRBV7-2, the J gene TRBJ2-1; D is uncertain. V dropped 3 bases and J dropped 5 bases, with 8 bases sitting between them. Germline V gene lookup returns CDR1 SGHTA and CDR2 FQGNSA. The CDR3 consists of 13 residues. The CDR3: CASSFDTHNEQFF. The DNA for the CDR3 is TGTGCCAGCAGCTTCGACACCCACAATGAGCAGTTCTTC.

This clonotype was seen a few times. For the CDR3, the DNA is TGTGCCAGCGCCGATTCCCTGAACACTGAAGCTTTCTTT. Translating it yields CASADSLNTEAFF. The rearrangement uses TRBV6-5 and TRBJ1-1; no reliable D call. CDR3 size: 13 residues. The V gene's germline CDR1 is MNHEY and CDR2 SVGAGI. Trimming cost V 8 bases and J 0 bases, with 10 bases left between them.

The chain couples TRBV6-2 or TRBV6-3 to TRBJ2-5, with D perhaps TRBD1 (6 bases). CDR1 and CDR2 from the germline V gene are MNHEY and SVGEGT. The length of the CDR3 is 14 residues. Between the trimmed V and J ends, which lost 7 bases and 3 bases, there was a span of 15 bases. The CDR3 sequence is CASTAPGTKETQYF. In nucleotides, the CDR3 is TGTGCCAGCACCGCTCCGGGGACAAAAGAGACCCAGTACTTC.

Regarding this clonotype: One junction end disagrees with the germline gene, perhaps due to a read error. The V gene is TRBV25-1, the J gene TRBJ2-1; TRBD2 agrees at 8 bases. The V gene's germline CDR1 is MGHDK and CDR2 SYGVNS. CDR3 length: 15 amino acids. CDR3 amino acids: CASSGTSGSWSEQFF. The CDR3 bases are TGTGCCAGTAGTGGGACTAGTGGGAGTTGGAGTGAGCAGTTCTTC.

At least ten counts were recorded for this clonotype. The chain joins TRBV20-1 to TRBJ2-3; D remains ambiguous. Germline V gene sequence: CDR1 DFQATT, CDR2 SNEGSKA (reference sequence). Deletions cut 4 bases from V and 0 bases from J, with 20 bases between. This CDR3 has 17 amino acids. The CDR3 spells CSAKDSNPNPSTDTQYF. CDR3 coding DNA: TGCAGTGCTAAGGATAGCAACCCTAATCCTAGCACAGATACGCAGTATTTT.

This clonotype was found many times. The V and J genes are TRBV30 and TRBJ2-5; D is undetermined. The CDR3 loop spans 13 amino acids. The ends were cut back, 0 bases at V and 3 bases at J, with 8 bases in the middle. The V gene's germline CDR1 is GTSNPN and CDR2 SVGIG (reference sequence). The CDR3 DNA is TGTGCCTGGAGTGTATTGCCGGAAGAGACCCAGTACTTC. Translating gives CAWSVLPEETQYF.

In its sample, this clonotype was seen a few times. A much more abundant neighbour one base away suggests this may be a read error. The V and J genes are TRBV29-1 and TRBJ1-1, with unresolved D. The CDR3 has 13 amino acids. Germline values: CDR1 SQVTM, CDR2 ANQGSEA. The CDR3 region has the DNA TGCAGCGTAGCAACCGTAGGTGACACTGAAGCTCTCTTT. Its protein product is CSVATVGDTEALF.

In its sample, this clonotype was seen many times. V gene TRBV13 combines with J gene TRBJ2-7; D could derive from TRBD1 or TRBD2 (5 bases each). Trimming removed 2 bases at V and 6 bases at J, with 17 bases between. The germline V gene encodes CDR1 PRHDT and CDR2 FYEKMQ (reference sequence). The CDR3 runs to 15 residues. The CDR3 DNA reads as TGTGCCAGCAGCTTAAAGGGGATCGGGGCCCGCGAGCAGTACTTC. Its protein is CASSLKGIGAREQYF.

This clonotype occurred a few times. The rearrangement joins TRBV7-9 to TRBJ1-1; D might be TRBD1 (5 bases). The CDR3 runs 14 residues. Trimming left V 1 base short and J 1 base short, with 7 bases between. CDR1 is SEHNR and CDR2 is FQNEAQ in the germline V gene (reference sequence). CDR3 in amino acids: CASSLGTKNTEAFF. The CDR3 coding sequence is TGTGCCAGCAGCTTAGGGACAAAGAACACTGAAGCTTTCTTT.

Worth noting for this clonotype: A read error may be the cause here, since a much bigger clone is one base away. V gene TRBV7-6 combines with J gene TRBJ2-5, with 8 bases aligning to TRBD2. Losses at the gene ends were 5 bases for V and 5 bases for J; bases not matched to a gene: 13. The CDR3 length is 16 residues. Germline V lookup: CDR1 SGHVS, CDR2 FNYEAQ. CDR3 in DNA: TGTGCCAGCAGCATACTAGCGGCCAACTTCCATGAGACCCAGTACTTC. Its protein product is CASSILAANFHETQYF.

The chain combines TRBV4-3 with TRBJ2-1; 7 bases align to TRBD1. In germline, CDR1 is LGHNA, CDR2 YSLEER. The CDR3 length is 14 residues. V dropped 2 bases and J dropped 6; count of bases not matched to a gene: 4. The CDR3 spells CASSQTGTVNEQFF. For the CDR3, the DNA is TGCGCCAGCAGCCAAACTGGGACAGTCAATGAGCAGTTCTTC.